The rows below give T cell receptor beta chains drawn from one sample of a study of OX40 agonist ivuxolimab in advanced cancers. Clones were sequenced by immunoSEQ multiplex PCR, and TCRdb holds only the in-frame ones, with some missing. The sample has about 78,000 clones, 92% seen once. Sequenced material: CD4+ or CD8+ T cells sorted from blood, taken in a trial of the OX40 agonist ivuxolimab. These receptors were obtained from an adult with an advanced solid tumor such as melanoma, head and neck, liver or kidney cancer. CDR3s include the opening cysteine and the closing phenylalanine or tryptophan. The D gene is left open where the match is weak. The size field is filled for only some rows; it gives once, few, many or a size class.

J: TRBJ1-2
V: TRBV5-1
size: -
D: -
DNA: TGCGCCAGCAGCTTGGGACGGGAAGGCGATGGCTACACCTTC
CDR3: CASSLGREGDGYTF

J: TRBJ1-2
V: TRBV28
size: -
D: -
DNA: TGTGCCAGCAGTGTCCCTGGGCCGGGAGACTATGGCTACACCTTC
CDR3: CASSVPGPGDYGYTF

J: TRBJ2-7
V: TRBV5-8
size: few
D: TRBD1
DNA: TGTGCCAGCAGCCGCGACAGGGCCTCCTACGAGCAGTACTTC
CDR3: CASSRDRASYEQYF

J: TRBJ2-7
V: TRBV28
size: -
D: -
DNA: TGTGCCAGCAGTTTGTATCAGGGGTCCCACGAGCAGTACTTC
CDR3: CASSLYQGSHEQYF

J: TRBJ1-3
V: TRBV5-8
size: -
D: -
DNA: TGTGCCAGCAGCTACCCCAGGGGCAGGGGCTCTGGAAACACCATATATTTT
CDR3: CASSYPRGRGSGNTIYF

J: TRBJ2-7
V: TRBV28
size: -
D: TRBD2
DNA: TGTGCCAGCCGCCGAAGACTAGCGGGAGGGCCCCACGAGCAGTACTTC
CDR3: CASRRRLAGGPHEQYF

J: TRBJ2-5
V: TRBV5-1
size: -
D: TRBD2
DNA: TGCGCCAGCAGCTCCTTAGCGGGTCAAGAGACCCAGTACTTC
CDR3: CASSSLAGQETQYF

J: TRBJ2-7
V: TRBV7-8
size: -
D: -
DNA: TGTGCCAGCAGCTTAACGGGAACGCCCTACGAGCAGTACTTC
CDR3: CASSLTGTPYEQYF

J: TRBJ2-7
V: TRBV4-2
size: -
D: -
DNA: TGTGCCAGCAGCTGCGGGGGAGGGACAGCCTACGAAGAGGAGCAGTACTTC
CDR3: CASSCGGGTAYEEEQYF

J: TRBJ1-5
V: TRBV6-5
size: -
D: -
DNA: TGTGCCAGCAGCCGACGACTGGATAGCAATCAGCCCCAGCATTTT
CDR3: CASSRRLDSNQPQHF

J: TRBJ1-6
V: TRBV2
size: once
D: TRBD1
DNA: TGTGCCACCCGGGACAGGCGGAATTCACCCCTCCACTTT
CDR3: CATRDRRNSPLHF

J: TRBJ2-5
V: TRBV9
size: -
D: TRBD2
DNA: TGTGCCAGCAGCGTAGCGGGAGGGTACCAAGAGACCCAGTACTTC
CDR3: CASSVAGGYQETQYF

J: TRBJ2-1
V: TRBV5-1
size: -
D: TRBD2
DNA: TGCGCCAGCAGCCCGGGACTAGCGGGAGGGAATGAGCAGTTCTTC
CDR3: CASSPGLAGGNEQFF

J: TRBJ1-2
V: TRBV5-1
size: -
D: -
DNA: TGCGCCAGCAGCCCAGCGGCAGGCCCCTATGGCTACACCTTC
CDR3: CASSPAAGPYGYTF

J: TRBJ2-4
V: TRBV4-2
size: -
D: -
DNA: TGTGCCAGCAGCCAAGGTACGACAGCCGGAGCCAAAAACATTCAGTACTTC
CDR3: CASSQGTTAGAKNIQYF

J: TRBJ2-5
V: TRBV5-4
size: -
D: TRBD1
DNA: TGTGCCAGCAGCTTGGCCCCAGACAGGGAGGAGACCCAGTACTTC
CDR3: CASSLAPDREETQYF

J: TRBJ2-3
V: TRBV29-1
size: -
D: TRBD1
DNA: TGCAGCGTTGGGACAGGCTACAATTTTAACCCTACGCAGTATTTT
CDR3: CSVGTGYNFNPTQYF

J: TRBJ2-3
V: TRBV4-2
size: -
D: -
DNA: TGTGCCAGCAGCCAAGTCACTGGGGATGGGGATACGCAGTATTTT
CDR3: CASSQVTGDGDTQYF

J: TRBJ2-4
V: TRBV5-1
size: -
D: -
DNA: TGCGCCAGCAGTCTCTCTGACCCAAGGGATCCCAAAAACATTCAGTACTTC
CDR3: CASSLSDPRDPKNIQYF

J: TRBJ2-1
V: TRBV7-9
size: -
D: -
DNA: TGTGCCCGAGGGGGACGGGGTAGTAATGAGCAGTTCTTC
CDR3: CARGGRGSNEQFF

J: TRBJ2-5
V: TRBV6-1
size: -
D: -
DNA: TGTGCCAGCAGTGATCGGGGGGGACAGACGGAAGAGACCCAGTACTTC
CDR3: CASSDRGGQTEETQYF

J: TRBJ2-1
V: TRBV25-1
size: -
D: -
DNA: TGTGCCAGCAGGGCCTCCGTCGGGGGAGGAACCTACAATGAGCAGTTCTTC
CDR3: CASRASVGGGTYNEQFF

J: TRBJ2-1
V: TRBV27
size: -
D: -
DNA: TGTGCCAGCAGTTTACGGCAGGCCTGGTATGAGCAGTTCTTC
CDR3: CASSLRQAWYEQFF

J: TRBJ2-7
V: TRBV5-1
size: -
D: -
DNA: TGCGCCAGCAGCTTGGATTCCGGGACCTCCTACGAGCAGTACTTC
CDR3: CASSLDSGTSYEQYF

J: TRBJ1-2
V: TRBV15
size: -
D: TRBD1
DNA: TGTGCCACCAGCAGGTCTAACGACAGGGGCTATGGCTACACCTTC
CDR3: CATSRSNDRGYGYTF

J: TRBJ1-5
V: TRBV10-2
size: -
D: -
DNA: TGCGCCAGCAGTGAGCAAGGGGGGTTGGGTCAGCCCCAGCATTTT
CDR3: CASSEQGGLGQPQHF

J: TRBJ1-2
V: TRBV5-1
size: -
D: TRBD1
DNA: TGCGCCAGCAGCTTACAACCCGGGACAGGGTTTTTCTATGGCTACACCTTC
CDR3: CASSLQPGTGFFYGYTF

J: TRBJ1-1
V: TRBV28
size: -
D: TRBD1
DNA: TGTGCCAGCAGTCTGGAGGGGGCGAGAAATATCGTCTTT
CDR3: CASSLEGARNIVF

J: TRBJ2-1
V: TRBV6-6
size: few
D: -
DNA: TGTGCCACCACCCGCTCTAGCGGAGGGGGCGGTGAGCAGTTCTTC
CDR3: CATTRSSGGGGEQFF

J: TRBJ2-7
V: TRBV6-5
size: -
D: -
DNA: TGTGCCAGCAGTTACTCGTGGGGAGGTGGTACCTACGAGCAGTACTTC
CDR3: CASSYSWGGGTYEQYF

J: TRBJ1-6
V: TRBV5-1
size: -
D: -
DNA: TGCGCCAGCAGCTTGGTGGACGGGTATAATTCACCCCTCCACTTT
CDR3: CASSLVDGYNSPLHF

J: TRBJ2-2
V: TRBV5-5
size: -
D: -
DNA: TGTGCCAGCAGAGCACCCGCCAGGGTTGACACCGGGGAGCTGTTTTTT
CDR3: CASRAPARVDTGELFF

J: TRBJ2-1
V: TRBV5-4
size: -
D: -
DNA: TGTGCCAGCAGCCCGGATCGTGCCTACAATGAGCAGTTCTTC
CDR3: CASSPDRAYNEQFF

J: TRBJ1-4
V: TRBV7-9
size: -
D: -
DNA: TGTGCCAGCGACCGCCCAGGGACGGGTGAAAAACTGTTTTTT
CDR3: CASDRPGTGEKLFF

J: TRBJ1-1
V: TRBV7-9
size: -
D: -
DNA: TGTGCCAGCAGCTTAGTCGACAGAGAAGCTTTCTTT
CDR3: CASSLVDREAFF

J: TRBJ2-5
V: TRBV6-6
size: -
D: -
DNA: TGTGCCAGCAGTTACCCGGGAGGAGGACAGGAGACCCAGTACTTC
CDR3: CASSYPGGGQETQYF

J: TRBJ1-3
V: TRBV10-3
size: -
D: -
DNA: TGTGCCATCAGTGGGGGAGTAGCTGGAAACACCATATATTTT
CDR3: CAISGGVAGNTIYF

J: TRBJ2-7
V: TRBV4-1
size: -
D: TRBD2
DNA: TGCGCCAGCAGCCAAGGACCGGATAAACTAGCGGGAGGATCCTACGAGCAGTACTTC
CDR3: CASSQGPDKLAGGSYEQYF

J: TRBJ2-1
V: TRBV27
size: -
D: TRBD2
DNA: TGTGCCAGCAGTTTATCGACTGGTCCAGCGGGGTTCTACAATGAGCAGTTCTTC
CDR3: CASSLSTGPAGFYNEQFF

J: TRBJ1-1
V: TRBV5-1
size: -
D: -
DNA: TGCGCCAGCAGCTTGTCCGGGGGGAACACTGAAGCTTTCTTT
CDR3: CASSLSGGNTEAFF

J: TRBJ2-7
V: TRBV7-9
size: few
D: -
DNA: TGTGCCAGCAGCCCGGACAGCCTACGGCAGTACTTC
CDR3: CASSPDSLRQYF

J: TRBJ2-7
V: TRBV28
size: -
D: TRBD2
DNA: TGTGCCAGCAGCCTGACTAGCGGGAGTCCGTACGAGCAGTACTTC
CDR3: CASSLTSGSPYEQYF

J: TRBJ1-2
V: TRBV18
size: -
D: -
DNA: TGTGCCAGCTCACCATTGACAGCGGCTAACTATGGCTACACCTTC
CDR3: CASSPLTAANYGYTF

J: TRBJ2-7
V: TRBV16
size: -
D: TRBD1
DNA: TGTGCCAGCAGCCCGGACAGGGCCTACGAGCAGTACTTC
CDR3: CASSPDRAYEQYF

J: TRBJ1-5
V: TRBV20-1
size: -
D: -
DNA: TGCAGTGCTAGGGGGCTAGGGCCCCAGCATTTT
CDR3: CSARGLGPQHF

J: TRBJ2-3
V: TRBV30
size: few
D: -
DNA: TGTGCCCGAGCGGGTACAGATACGCAGTATTTT
CDR3: CARAGTDTQYF

J: TRBJ1-5
V: TRBV19
size: few
D: TRBD1
DNA: TGTGCCAGTAGTACCCCGACAGGGCTGTATCAGCCCCAGCATTTT
CDR3: CASSTPTGLYQPQHF

J: TRBJ2-7
V: TRBV5-4
size: -
D: -
DNA: TGTGCCAGCAGCTTTTCCTTAGTGGGCGAGCAGTACTTC
CDR3: CASSFSLVGEQYF

J: TRBJ1-1
V: TRBV5-1
size: -
D: TRBD1
DNA: TGCGCCAGCAGCTCCAGACAGGGACTAAACACTGAAGCTTTCTTT
CDR3: CASSSRQGLNTEAFF

J: TRBJ2-7
V: TRBV6-5
size: -
D: -
DNA: TGTGCCAGCAGTTACCTGGGCAGCTACGAGCAGTACTTC
CDR3: CASSYLGSYEQYF

J: TRBJ1-1
V: TRBV5-6
size: -
D: -
DNA: TGTGCCAGCAGCTTGGGGGCCCGGGGATTGGGGAGCACTGAAGCTTTCTTT
CDR3: CASSLGARGLGSTEAFF

J: TRBJ2-3
V: TRBV2
size: -
D: TRBD2
DNA: TGTGCCAGCAGTGAAGGGGTTGGCGGGGGGGCAACAGATACGCAGTATTTT
CDR3: CASSEGVGGGATDTQYF

J: TRBJ2-1
V: TRBV14
size: -
D: -
DNA: TGTGCCAGCAGCCAATCGGGGCGGGTGAAGCAGTTCTTC
CDR3: CASSQSGRVKQFF

J: TRBJ1-2
V: TRBV30
size: -
D: -
DNA: TGTGCCTGGAGTACGCGGTCGGTGGTGGGCTATGGCTACACCTTC
CDR3: CAWSTRSVVGYGYTF

J: TRBJ2-1
V: TRBV7-2
size: -
D: -
DNA: TGTGCCAGCAGCACTATGTCTAGCAGGGATGAGCAGTTCTTC
CDR3: CASSTMSSRDEQFF

J: TRBJ1-5
V: TRBV5-1
size: -
D: -
DNA: TGCGCCAGCAGCCCCGATGGACTGAATCAGCCCCAGCATTTT
CDR3: CASSPDGLNQPQHF

J: TRBJ2-1
V: TRBV30
size: -
D: TRBD2
DNA: TGTGCCTGGAGTCCCTGGTCTAGCGGATACAATGAGCAGTTCTTC
CDR3: CAWSPWSSGYNEQFF

J: TRBJ2-5
V: TRBV5-1
size: -
D: -
DNA: TGCGCCAGCAGCTTGGGGTCGGGGTATCAAGAGACCCAGTACTTC
CDR3: CASSLGSGYQETQYF

J: TRBJ2-3
V: TRBV6-5
size: once
D: -
DNA: TGTGCCAGCAGTTACTCCGAGGCCTATCCGTATACGCAGTATTTT
CDR3: CASSYSEAYPYTQYF